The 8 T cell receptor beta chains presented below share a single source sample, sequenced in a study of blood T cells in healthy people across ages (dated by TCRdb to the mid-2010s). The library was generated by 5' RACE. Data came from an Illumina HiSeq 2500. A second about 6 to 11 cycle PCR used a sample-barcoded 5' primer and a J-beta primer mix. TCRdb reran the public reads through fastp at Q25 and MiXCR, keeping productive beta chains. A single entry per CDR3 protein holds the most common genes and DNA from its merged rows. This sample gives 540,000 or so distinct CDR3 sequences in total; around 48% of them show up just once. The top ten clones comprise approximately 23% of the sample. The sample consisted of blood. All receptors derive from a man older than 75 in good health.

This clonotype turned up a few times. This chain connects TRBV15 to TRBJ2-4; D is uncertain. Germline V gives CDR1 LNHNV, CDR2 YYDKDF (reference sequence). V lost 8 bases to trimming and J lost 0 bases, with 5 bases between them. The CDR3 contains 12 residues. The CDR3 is CATGRAKNIQYF. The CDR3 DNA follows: TGTGCCACCGGACGAGCCAAAAACATTCAGTACTTC.

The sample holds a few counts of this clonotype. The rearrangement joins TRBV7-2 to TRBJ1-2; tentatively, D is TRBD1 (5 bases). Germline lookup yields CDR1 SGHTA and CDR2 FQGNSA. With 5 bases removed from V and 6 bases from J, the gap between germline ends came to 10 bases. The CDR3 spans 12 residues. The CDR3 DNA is TGTGCCAGCAGCCGCAGGGTCGATGGCTACACCTTC. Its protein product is CASSRRVDGYTF.

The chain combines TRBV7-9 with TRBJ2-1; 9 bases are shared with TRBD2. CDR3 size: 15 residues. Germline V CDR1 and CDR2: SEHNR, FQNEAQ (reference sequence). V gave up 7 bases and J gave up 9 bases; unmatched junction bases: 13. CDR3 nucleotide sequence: TGTGCCAGCATAGCTAGCGGGAAGGGGGGGGCTGAGCAGTTCTTC. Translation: CASIASGKGGAEQFF.

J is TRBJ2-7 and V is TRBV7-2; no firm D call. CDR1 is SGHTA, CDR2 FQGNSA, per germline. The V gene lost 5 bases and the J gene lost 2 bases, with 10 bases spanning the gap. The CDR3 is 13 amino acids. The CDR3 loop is CASSVERAYEQYF. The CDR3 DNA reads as TGTGCCAGCAGCGTAGAACGAGCCTACGAGCAGTACTTC.

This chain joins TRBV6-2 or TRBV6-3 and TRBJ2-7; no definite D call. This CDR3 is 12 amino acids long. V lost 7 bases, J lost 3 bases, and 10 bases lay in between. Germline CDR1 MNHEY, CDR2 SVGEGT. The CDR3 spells CASTPNLYEQYF. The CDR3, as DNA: TGTGCCAGCACCCCTAACCTCTACGAGCAGTACTTC.

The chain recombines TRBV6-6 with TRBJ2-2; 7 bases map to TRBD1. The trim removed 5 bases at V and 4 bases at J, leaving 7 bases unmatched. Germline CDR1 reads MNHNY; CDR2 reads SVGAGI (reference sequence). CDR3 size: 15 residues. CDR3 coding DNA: TGTGCCAGCAGTCGCGGACAGGCATCCACCGGGGAGCTGTTTTTT. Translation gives CASSRGQASTGELFF.

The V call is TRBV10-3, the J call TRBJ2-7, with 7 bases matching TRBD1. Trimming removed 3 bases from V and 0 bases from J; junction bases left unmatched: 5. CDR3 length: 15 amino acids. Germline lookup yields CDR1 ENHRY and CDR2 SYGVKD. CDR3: CAISEQGTYSYEQYF. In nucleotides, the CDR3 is TGTGCCATCAGTGAACAGGGGACCTACTCCTACGAGCAGTACTTC.

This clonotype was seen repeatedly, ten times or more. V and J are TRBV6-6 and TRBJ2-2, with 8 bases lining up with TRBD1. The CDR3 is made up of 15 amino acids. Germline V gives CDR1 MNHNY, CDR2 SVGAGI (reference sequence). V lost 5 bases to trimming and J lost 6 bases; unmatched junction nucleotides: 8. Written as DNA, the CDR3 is TGTGCCAGCAGTATGGGACAGGCTTGGCCCGGGGAGCTGTTTTTT. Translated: CASSMGQAWPGELFF.